This T cell receptor beta chain originates from a study of neoadjuvant anti-PD-1 for oral cavity cancer. Noted time point: after neoadjuvant nivolumab, at surgical resection. Libraries were prepared by immunoSEQ multiplex PCR; TCRdb keeps only in-frame clonotypes and omits some of them. The profile shows 7,500 to 10,000 clones, around 64% of them singletons. The CDR3 contains 17 residues. CDR1 is SGHRS and CDR2 is YFSETQ in the germline V gene. V was clipped by 9 bases and J by 6 bases; unmatched bases: 20. The sequence derives from a person between 40 and 79 years old with oral cavity squamous cell carcinoma. The sample was PBMCs, taken after nivolumab (anti-PD-1) treatment. The chain couples TRBV5-1 to TRBJ2-2, with 7 nucleotides matching TRBD1. CDR3 sequence: CATWRDRVTVPAGELFF. CDR3 nucleotide sequence: TGCGCCACCTGGAGAGACAGGGTTACAGTCCCCGCCGGGGAGCTGTTTTTT.